This TCR beta chain was retrieved from a study of cytomegalovirus exposure and HLA in healthy donors. Study information: It was reported in a later analysis that the approximately 110 validation repertoires used the same platform as the 650 to 800 first-cohort repertoires.

General study points: Cytomegalovirus-associated TCR beta chains were listed, numbering 150 to 200. Some public TCRs appeared in many individuals, while most sequences were rare. As confirmed in vitro, three CMV-associated chains were specific for CMV antigens.

Note on this clone: Antigen unknown.

TCRdb keeps only in-frame clones here, not all; method: immunoSEQ multiplex PCR. The sample shows roughly 60,000 clones, about 91% of them seen only once. The TCR originated in a woman between 18 and 29 years old in good health and CMV-seronegative. Sequenced sample: PBMCs.

The CDR3 spells CASSSYSGQETQYF. CDR3 coding DNA: TGTGCCAGCTCATCCTATAGCGGCCAAGAGACCCAGTACTTC. The rearrangement links TRBV18 to TRBJ2-5; a weak D match, TRBD2 (6 bases). Germline V gene lookup returns CDR1 KGHSH and CDR2 LQKENI. Deletions cut 5 bases from V and 1 base from J, with 11 bases between. The CDR3 is 14 residues long. The full variable domain, in which reference TRBV18 and TRBJ2-5 provide the parts outside the CDR3, is NAGVMQNPRHLVRRRGQEARLRCSPMKGHSHVYWYRQLPEEGLKFMVYLQKENIIDESGMPKERFSAEFPKEGPSILRIQQVVRGDSAAYFCASSSYSGQETQYFGPGTRLLVL.